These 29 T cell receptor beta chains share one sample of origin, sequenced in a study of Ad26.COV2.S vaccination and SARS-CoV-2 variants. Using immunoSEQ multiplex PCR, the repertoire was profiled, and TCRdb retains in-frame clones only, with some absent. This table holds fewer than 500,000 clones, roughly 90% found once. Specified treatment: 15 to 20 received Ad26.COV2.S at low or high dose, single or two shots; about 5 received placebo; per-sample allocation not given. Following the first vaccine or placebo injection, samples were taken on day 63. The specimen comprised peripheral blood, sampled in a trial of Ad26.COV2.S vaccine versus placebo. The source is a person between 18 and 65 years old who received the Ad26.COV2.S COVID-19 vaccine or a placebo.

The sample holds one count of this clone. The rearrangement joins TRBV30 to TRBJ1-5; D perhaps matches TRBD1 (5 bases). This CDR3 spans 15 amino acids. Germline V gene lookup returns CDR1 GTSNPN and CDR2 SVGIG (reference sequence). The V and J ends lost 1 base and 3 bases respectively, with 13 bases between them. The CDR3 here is CAWSGAGRFNQPQHF. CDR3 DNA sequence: TGTGCCTGGAGTGGGGCAGGGAGGTTCAATCAGCCCCAGCATTTT.

The CDR3 reads CASSWDRDEQYF. The CDR3 coding sequence is TGCGCCAGCAGTTGGGACAGGGACGAGCAGTACTTC. The chain employs TRBV5-1 and TRBJ2-7; 9 nucleotides line up with TRBD1. The CDR3 has 12 amino acids. V shed 5 bases, J shed 5 bases, and the junction held 2 bases outside the gene matches. The V gene's germline CDR1 is SGHRS and CDR2 YFSETQ.

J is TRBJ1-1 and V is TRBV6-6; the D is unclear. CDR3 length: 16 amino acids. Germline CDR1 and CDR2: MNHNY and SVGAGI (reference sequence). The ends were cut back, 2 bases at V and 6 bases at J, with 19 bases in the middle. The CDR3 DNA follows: TGTGCCAGCAGTTACACAAGGGCTCCCGTAAAGTCTGAAGCTTTCTTT. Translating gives CASSYTRAPVKSEAFF.

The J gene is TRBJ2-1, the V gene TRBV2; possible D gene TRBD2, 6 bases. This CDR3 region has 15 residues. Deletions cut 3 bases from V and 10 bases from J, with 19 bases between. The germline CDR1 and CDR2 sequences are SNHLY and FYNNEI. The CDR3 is CASSDGRESFKEQFF. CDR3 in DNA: TGTGCCAGCAGTGACGGCCGGGAGTCCTTCAAGGAGCAGTTCTTC.

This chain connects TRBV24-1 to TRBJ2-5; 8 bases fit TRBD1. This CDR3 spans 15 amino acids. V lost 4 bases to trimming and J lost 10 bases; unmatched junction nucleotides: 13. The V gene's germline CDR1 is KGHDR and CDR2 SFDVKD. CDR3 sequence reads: CATSDTGTGHLDQYF. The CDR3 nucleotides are TGTGCCACCAGTGACACCGGGACAGGCCACCTGGACCAGTACTTC.

The CDR3 region has the DNA TGTGCCATTGGGACGGTTGCCGACTATGGCTACACCTTC. This codes for CAIGTVADYGYTF. The genes are TRBV10-3 and TRBJ1-2; TRBD1 might be the D (5 bases). The CDR3 sequence is 13 residues long. Trimming left V 9 bases short and J 3 bases short, with 14 bases between. Germline V gene data show CDR1 as ENHRY and CDR2 as SYGVKD.

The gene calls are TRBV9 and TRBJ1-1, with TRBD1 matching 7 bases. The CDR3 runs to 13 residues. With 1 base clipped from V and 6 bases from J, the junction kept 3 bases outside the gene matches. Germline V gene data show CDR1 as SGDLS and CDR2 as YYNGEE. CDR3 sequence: CASSVQGGAEAFF. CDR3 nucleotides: TGTGCCAGCAGCGTACAGGGGGGCGCTGAAGCTTTCTTT.

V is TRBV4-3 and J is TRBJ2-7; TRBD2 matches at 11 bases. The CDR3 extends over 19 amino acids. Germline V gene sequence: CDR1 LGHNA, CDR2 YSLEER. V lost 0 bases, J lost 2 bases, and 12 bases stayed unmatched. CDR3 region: CASSQDGGGTSGTTYEQYF. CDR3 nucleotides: TGCGCCAGCAGCCAAGATGGGGGAGGGACTAGCGGAACCACCTACGAGCAGTACTTC.

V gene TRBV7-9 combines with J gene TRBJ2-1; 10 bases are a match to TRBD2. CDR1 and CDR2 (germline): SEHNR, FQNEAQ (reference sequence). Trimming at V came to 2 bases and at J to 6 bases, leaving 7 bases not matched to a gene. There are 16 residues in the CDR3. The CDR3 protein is CASSLPSGRASNEQFF. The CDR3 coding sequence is TGTGCCAGCAGCTTACCCAGCGGGAGGGCTTCCAATGAGCAGTTCTTC.

CDR3: CASSSGTSIHEQYF. The CDR3 DNA is TGTGCCAGCAGTTCCGGGACTAGCATCCACGAGCAGTACTTC. V is TRBV11-3 and J is TRBJ2-7; 9 nucleotides match TRBD2. The V and J ends lost 6 bases and 5 bases, in that order; junction bases with no gene match: 8. Germline V lookup: CDR1 SGHNT, CDR2 YENEEA. CDR3 length: 14 residues.

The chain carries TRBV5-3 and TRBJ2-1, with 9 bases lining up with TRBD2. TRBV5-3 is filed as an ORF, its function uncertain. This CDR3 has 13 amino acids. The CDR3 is CPGGLAGSWEQFF. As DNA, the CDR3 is TGTCCCGGGGGGCTAGCGGGGAGTTGGGAGCAGTTCTTC.

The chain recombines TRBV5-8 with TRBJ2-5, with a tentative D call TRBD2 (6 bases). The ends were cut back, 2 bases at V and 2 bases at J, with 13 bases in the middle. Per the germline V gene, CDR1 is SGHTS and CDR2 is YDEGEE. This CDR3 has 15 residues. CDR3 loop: CASSFTSRGQETQYF. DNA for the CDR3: TGTGCCAGCAGCTTTACTAGCAGAGGGCAAGAGACCCAGTACTTC.

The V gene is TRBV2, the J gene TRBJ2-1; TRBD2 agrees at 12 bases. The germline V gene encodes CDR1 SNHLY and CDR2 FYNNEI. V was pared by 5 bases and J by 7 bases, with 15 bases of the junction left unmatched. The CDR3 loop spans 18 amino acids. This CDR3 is CASSNSFELAGGGNEQFF. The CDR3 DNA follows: TGTGCCAGCAGTAACTCCTTCGAACTAGCGGGAGGTGGTAATGAGCAGTTCTTC.

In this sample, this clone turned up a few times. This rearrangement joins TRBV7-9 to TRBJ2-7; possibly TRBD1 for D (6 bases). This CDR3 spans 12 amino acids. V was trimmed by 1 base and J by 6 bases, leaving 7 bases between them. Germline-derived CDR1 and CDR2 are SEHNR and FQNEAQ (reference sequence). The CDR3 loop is CASSLEGGEQYF. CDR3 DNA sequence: TGTGCCAGCAGCTTAGAAGGGGGCGAGCAGTACTTC.

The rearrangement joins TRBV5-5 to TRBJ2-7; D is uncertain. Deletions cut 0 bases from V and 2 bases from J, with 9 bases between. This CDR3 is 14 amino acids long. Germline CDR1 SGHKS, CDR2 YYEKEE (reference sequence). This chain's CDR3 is CASSLVVRAYEQYF. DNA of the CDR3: TGTGCCAGCAGCTTGGTTGTCAGAGCCTACGAGCAGTACTTC.

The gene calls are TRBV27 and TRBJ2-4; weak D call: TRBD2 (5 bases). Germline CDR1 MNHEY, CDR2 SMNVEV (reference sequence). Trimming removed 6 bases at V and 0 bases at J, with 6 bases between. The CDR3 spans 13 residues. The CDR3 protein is CASSGLAKNIQYF. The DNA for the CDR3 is TGTGCCAGCAGCGGACTAGCCAAAAACATTCAGTACTTC.

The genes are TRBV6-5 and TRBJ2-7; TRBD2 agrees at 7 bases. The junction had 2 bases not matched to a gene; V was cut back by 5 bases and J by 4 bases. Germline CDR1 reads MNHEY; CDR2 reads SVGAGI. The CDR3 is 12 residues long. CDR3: CASSSSGYEQYF. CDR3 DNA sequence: TGTGCCAGCAGTAGTAGCGGGTACGAGCAGTACTTC.

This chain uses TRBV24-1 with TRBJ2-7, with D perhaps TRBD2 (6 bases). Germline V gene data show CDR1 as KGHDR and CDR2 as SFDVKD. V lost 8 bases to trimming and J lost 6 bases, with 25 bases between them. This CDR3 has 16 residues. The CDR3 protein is CATILNWETSISEQYF. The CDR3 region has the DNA TGTGCCACCATACTCAATTGGGAGACTAGTATTTCCGAGCAGTACTTC.

The CDR3 sequence: CASSLAVWATTADEQFF. The CDR3 DNA sequence: TGTGCCAGCAGCTTGGCCGTGTGGGCGACGACCGCCGATGAGCAGTTCTTC. The chain recombines TRBV5-6 with TRBJ2-1; D gene ambiguous. CDR1 SGHDT and CDR2 YYEEEE come from the germline V gene. V lost 0 bases to trimming and J lost 8 bases, with 21 bases between them. This CDR3 contains 17 residues. The complete variable domain, with remaining parts taken from reference TRBV5-6 and TRBJ2-1, reads DAGVTQSPTHLIKTRGQQVTLRCSPKSGHDTVSWYQQALGQGPQFIFQYYEEEERQRGNFPDRFSGHQFPNYSSELNVNALLLGDSALYLCASSLAVWATTADEQFFGPGTRLTVL.

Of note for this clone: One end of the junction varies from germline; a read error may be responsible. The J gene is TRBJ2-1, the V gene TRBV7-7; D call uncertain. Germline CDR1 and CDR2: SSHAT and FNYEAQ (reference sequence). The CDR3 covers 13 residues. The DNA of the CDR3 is TGTGCTAGCAGCTTAGGCGGCATCGGACAGCAGTTCTTC. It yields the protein CASSLGGIGQQFF.

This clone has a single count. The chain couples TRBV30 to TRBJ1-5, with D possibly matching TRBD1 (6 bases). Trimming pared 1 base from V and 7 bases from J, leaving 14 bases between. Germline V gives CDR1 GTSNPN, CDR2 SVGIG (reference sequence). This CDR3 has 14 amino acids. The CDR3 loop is CAWSGPRGRQPQHF. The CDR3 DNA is TGTGCCTGGAGTGGACCCAGGGGTAGGCAGCCCCAGCATTTT.

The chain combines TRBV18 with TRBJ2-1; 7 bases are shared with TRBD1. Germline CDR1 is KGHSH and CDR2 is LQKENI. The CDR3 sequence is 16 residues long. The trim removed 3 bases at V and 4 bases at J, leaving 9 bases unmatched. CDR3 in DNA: TGTGCCAGCTCACCGCTTGACAGGGCGGTGTACAATGAGCAGTTCTTC. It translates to CASSPLDRAVYNEQFF.

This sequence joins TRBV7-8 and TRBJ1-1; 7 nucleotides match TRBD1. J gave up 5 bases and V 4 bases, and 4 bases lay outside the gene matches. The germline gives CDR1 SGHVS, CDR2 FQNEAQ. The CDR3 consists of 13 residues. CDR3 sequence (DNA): TGTGCCAGCAGCTACACAGGGGTGACTGAAGCTTTCTTT. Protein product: CASSYTGVTEAFF.

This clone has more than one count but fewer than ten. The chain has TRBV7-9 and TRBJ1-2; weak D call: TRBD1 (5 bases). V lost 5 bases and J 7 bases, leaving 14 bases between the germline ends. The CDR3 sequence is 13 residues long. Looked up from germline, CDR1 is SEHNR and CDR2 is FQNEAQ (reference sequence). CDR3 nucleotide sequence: TGTGCCAGCAGCGCGAAACAGGCGGCTGGCTACACCTTC. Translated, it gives CASSAKQAAGYTF.

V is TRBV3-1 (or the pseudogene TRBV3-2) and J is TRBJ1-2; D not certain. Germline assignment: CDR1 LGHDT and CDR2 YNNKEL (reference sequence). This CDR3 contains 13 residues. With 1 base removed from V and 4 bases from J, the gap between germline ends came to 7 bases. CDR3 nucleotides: TGTGCCAGCAGCCAAGCGCGAATCTATGGCTACACCTTC. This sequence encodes CASSQARIYGYTF.

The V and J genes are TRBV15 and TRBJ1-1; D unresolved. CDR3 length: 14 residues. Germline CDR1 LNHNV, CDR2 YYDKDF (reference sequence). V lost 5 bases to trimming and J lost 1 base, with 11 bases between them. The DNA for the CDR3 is TGTGCCACCAGCCAGAGTCGGGGGAACACTGAAGCTTTCTTT. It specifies CATSQSRGNTEAFF.

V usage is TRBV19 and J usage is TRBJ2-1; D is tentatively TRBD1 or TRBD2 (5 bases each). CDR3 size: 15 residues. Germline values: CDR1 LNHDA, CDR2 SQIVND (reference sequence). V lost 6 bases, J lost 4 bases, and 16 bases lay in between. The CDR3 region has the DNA TGTGCCAGTAGCGGGGCTCCTGTCTTTTACAATGAGCAGTTCTTC. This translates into CASSGAPVFYNEQFF.

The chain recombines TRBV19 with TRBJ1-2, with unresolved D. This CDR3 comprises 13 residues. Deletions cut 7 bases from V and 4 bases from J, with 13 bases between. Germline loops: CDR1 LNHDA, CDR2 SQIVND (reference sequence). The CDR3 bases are TGTGCCAGTATCCCTCGGTCGGGCTATGGCTACACCTTC. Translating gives CASIPRSGYGYTF.

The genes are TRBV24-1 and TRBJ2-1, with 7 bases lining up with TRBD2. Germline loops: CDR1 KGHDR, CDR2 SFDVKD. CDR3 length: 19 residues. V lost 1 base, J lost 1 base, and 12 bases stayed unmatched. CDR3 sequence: CATSDLVGGGPPSYNEQFF. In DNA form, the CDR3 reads TGTGCCACCAGTGATTTAGTCGGGGGAGGGCCGCCGTCCTACAATGAGCAGTTCTTC.